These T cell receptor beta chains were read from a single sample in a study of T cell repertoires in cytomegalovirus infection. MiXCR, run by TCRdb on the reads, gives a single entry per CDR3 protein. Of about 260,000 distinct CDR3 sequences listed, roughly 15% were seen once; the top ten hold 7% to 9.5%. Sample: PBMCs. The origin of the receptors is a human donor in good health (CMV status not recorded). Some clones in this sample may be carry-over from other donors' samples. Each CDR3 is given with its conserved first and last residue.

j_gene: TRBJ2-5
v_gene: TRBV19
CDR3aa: CASSAGSRKETQYF

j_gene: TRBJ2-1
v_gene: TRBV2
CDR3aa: CASSEQGSNNEQFF

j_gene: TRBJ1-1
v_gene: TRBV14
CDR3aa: CASSQVRGNTEAFF

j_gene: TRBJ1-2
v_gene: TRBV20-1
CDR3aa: CSAREGGLYYGYTF

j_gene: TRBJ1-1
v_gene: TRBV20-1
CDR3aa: CSASRQEAFF

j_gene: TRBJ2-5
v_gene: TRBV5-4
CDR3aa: CASSLDAEKTQYF

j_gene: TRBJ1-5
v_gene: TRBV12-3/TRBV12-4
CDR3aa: CASSFLTGLLPRNQPQHF

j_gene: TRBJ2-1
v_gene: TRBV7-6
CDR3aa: CASSLGIMLFF

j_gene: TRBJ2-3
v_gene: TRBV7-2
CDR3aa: CASSLVADTDTQYF

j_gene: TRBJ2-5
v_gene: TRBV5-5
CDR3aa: CASSSNGWAQYF

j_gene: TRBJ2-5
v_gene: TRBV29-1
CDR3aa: CSVEGTGRETQYF

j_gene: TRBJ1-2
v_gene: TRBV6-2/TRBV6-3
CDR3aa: CASSMMFYGYTF

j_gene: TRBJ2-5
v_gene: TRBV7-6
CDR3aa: CASKAGAGPQYF

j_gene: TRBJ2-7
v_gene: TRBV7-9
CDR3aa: CASSLGRAGAAEQYF

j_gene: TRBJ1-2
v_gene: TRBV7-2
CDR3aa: CASSLDRGMRGYTF

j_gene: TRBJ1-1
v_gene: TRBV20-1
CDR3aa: CSASLGQSNTEAFF

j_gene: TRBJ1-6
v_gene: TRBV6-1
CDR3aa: CASSEKGQGANNSPLHF

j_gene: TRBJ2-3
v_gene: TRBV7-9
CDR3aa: CASSLARTDTQYF

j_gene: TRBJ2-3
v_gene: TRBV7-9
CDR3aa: CASSPPGDTDTQYF

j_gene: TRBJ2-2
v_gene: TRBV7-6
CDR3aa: CASSLAGVRTGELFF

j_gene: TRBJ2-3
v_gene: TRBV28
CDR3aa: CASSPTYRGDTQYF

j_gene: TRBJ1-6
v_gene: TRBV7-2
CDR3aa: CASSFRAGNSPLHF

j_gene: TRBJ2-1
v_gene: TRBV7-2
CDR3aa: CASSRVGNEQFF

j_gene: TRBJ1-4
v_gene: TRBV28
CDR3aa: CASSPPRGPATNEKLFF

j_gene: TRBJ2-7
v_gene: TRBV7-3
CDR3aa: CASSLSASLVYEQYF

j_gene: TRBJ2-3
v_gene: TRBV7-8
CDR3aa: CASSAGTGIPDTQYF

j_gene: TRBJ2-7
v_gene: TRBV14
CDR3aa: CASSQLNTGTEDWEQYF

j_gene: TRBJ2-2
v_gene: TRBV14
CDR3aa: CASSQVVGLGELFF

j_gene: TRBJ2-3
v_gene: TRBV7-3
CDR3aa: CASSLFGASGTDTQYF

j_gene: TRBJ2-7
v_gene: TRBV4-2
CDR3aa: CASSQGVSGSYEQYF

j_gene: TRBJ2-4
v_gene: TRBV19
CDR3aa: CASSMFGRGGSGKNIQYF

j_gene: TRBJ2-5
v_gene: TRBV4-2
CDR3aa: CASSQDRGTSGRGETQYF

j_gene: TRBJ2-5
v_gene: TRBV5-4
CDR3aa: CASSLPGAPTQTQYF

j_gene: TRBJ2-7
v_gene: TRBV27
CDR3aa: CASSIGKIYEQYF

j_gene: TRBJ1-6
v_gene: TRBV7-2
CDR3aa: CASSPLGQGYSPLHF

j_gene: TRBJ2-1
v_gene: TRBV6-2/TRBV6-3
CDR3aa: CASRKTKRAKQGGEYNEQFF

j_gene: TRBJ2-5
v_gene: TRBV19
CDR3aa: CASRSLLGIEETQYF